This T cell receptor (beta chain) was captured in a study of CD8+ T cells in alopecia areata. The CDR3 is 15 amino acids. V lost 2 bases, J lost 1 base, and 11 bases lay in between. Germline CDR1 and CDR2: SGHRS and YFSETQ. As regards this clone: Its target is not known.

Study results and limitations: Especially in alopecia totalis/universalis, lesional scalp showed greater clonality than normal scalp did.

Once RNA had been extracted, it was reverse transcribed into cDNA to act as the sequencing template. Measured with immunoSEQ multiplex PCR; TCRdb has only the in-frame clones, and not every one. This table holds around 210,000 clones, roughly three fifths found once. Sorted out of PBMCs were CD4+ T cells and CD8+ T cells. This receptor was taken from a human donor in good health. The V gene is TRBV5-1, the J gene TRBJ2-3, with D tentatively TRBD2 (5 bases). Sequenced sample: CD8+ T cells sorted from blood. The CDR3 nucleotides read TGCGCCAGCAGCTTAGAGGGAGTTGGCACAGATACGCAGTATTTT. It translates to CASSLEGVGTDTQYF.